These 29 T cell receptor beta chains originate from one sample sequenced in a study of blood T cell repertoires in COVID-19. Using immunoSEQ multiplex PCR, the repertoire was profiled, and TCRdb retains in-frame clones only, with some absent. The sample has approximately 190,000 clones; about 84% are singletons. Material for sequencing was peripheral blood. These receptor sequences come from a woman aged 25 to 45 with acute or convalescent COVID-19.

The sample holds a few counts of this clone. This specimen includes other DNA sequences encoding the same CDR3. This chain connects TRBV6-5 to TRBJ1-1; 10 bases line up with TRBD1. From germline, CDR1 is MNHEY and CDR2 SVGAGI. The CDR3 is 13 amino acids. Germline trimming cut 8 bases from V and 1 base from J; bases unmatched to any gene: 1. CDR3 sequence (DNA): TGTGCCAGCCGGACAGGGGGGAACACTGAAGCTTTCTTT. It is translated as CASRTGGNTEAFF.

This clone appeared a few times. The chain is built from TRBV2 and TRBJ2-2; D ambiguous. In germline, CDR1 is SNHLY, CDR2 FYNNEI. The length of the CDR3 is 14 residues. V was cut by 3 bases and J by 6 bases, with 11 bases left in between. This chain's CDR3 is CASSDWLRSGELFF. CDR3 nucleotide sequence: TGTGCCAGCAGTGACTGGCTTCGCTCCGGGGAGCTGTTTTTT. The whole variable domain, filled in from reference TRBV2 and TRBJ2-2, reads EPEVTQTPSHQVTQMGQEVILRCVPISNHLYFYWYRQILGQKVEFLVSFYNNEISEKSEIFDDQFSVERPDGSNFTLKIRSTKLEDSAMYFCASSDWLRSGELFFGEGSRLTVL.

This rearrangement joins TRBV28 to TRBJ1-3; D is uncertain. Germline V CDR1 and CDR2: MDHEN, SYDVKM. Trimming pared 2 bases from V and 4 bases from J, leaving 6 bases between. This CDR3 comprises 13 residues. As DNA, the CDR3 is TGTGCCAGCAGTTTAAGCCCGGGAAACACCATATATTTT. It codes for CASSLSPGNTIYF. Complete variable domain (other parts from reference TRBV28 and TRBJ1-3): DVKVTQSSRYLVKRTGEKVFLECVQDMDHENMFWYRQDPGLGLRLIYFSYDVKMKEKGDIPEGYSVSREKKERFSLILESASTNQTSMYLCASSLSPGNTIYFGEGSWLTVV.

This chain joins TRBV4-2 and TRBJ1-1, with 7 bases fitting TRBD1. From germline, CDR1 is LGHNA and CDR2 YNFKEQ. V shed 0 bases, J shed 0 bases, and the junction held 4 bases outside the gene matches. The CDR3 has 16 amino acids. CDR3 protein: CASSQEGTALNTEAFF. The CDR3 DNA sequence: TGTGCCAGCAGCCAAGAGGGGACAGCCCTGAACACTGAAGCTTTCTTT.

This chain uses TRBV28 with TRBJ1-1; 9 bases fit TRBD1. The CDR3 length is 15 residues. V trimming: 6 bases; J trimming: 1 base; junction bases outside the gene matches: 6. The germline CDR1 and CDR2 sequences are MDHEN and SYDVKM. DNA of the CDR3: TGTGCCAGCAGGACACCGGGACAGGGGAACACTGAAGCTTTCTTT. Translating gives CASRTPGQGNTEAFF.

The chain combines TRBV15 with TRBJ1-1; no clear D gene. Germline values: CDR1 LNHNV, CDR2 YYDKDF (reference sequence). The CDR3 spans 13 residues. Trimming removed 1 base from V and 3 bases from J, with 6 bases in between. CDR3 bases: TGTGCCACCAGCAGAGGGGGAGACACTGAAGCTTTCTTT. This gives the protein CATSRGGDTEAFF.

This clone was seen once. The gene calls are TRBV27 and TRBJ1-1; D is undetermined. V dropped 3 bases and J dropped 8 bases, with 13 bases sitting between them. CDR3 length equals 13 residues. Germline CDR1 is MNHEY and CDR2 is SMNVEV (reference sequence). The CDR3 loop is CASSFRDLGEAFF. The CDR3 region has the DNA TGTGCCAGCAGTTTCCGCGACCTAGGAGAAGCTTTCTTT.

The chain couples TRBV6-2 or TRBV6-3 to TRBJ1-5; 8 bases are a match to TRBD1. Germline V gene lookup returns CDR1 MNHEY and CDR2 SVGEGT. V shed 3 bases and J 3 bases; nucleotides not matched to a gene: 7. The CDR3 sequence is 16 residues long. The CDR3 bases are TGTGCCAGCAGTTATTCGGCAGGGGGCGTCAATCAGCCCCAGCATTTT. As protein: CASSYSAGGVNQPQHF.

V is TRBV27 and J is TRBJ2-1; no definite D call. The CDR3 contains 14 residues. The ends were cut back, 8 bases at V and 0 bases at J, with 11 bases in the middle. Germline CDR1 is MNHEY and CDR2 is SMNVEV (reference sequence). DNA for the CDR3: TGTGCCAGCTCCAACATTCTCTCCTACAATGAGCAGTTCTTC. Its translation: CASSNILSYNEQFF.

The CDR3 here is CASSHLTSGSNEQFF. The CDR3 DNA sequence: TGCGCCAGCAGCCATCTGACTAGCGGGAGTAATGAGCAGTTCTTC. This chain connects TRBV4-3 to TRBJ2-1; 12 nucleotides match TRBD2. CDR1 LGHNA and CDR2 YSLEER come from the germline V gene. This CDR3 spans 15 amino acids. V gave up 3 bases and J gave up 7 bases; unmatched junction bases: 4.

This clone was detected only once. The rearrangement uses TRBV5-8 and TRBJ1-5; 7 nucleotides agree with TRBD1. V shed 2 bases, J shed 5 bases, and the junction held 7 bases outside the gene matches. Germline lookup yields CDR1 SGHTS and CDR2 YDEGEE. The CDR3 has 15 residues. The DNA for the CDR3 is TGTGCCAGCAGCTTTCGCCGACAGGGTTATCAGCCCCAGCATTTT. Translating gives CASSFRRQGYQPQHF.

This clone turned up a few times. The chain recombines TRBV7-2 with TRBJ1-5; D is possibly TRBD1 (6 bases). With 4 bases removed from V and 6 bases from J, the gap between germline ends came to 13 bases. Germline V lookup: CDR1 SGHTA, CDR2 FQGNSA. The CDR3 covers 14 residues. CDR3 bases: TGTGCCAGCAGCTCCGACCCAGGGGCTCAGCCCCAGCATTTT. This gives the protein CASSSDPGAQPQHF.

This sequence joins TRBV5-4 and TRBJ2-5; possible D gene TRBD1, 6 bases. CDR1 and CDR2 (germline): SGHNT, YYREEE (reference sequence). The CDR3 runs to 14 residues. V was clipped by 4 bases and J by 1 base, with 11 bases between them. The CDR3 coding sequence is TGTGCCAGCAGCACGGACAGCCTCCAAGAGACCCAGTACTTC. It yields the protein CASSTDSLQETQYF.

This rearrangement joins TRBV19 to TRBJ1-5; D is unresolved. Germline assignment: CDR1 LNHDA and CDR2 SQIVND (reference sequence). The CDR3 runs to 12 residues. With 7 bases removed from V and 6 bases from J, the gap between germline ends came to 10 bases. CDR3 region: CASKLTGQPQHF. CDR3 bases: TGTGCCAGTAAACTCACGGGTCAGCCCCAGCATTTT.

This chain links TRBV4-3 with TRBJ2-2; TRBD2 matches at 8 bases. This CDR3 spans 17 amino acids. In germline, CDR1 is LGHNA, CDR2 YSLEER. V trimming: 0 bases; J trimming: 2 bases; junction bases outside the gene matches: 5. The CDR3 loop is CASSQDLAGLNTGELFF. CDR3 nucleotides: TGCGCCAGCAGCCAAGATCTAGCGGGCCTTAACACCGGGGAGCTGTTTTTT.

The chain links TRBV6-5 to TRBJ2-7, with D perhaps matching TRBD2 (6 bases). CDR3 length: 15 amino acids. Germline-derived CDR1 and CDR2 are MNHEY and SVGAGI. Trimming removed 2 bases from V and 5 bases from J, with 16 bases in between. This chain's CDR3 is CASSYPEGGNNEQYF. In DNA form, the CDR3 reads TGTGCCAGCAGTTACCCGGAGGGCGGGAACAACGAGCAGTACTTC.

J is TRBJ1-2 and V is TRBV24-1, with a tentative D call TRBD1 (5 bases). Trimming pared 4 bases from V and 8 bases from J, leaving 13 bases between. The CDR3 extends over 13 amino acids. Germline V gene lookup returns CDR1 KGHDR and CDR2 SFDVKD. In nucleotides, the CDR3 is TGTGCCACCAGTGAAAGATCAGGGTTCGGCTACACCTTC. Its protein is CATSERSGFGYTF.

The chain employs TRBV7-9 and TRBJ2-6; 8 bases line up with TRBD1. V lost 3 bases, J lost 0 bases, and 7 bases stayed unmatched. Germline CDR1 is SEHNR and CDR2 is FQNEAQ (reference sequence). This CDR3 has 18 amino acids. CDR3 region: CASSLKQGVSSGANVLTF. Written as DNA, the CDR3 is TGTGCCAGCAGCTTGAAACAGGGGGTCAGCTCTGGGGCCAACGTCCTGACTTTC.

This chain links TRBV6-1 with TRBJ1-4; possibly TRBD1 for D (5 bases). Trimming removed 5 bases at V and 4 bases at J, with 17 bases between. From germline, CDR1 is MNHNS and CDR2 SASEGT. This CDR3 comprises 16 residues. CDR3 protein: CASSQDPQGRNEKLFF. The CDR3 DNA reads TGTGCCAGCAGTCAAGATCCCCAGGGTCGTAATGAAAAACTGTTTTTT.

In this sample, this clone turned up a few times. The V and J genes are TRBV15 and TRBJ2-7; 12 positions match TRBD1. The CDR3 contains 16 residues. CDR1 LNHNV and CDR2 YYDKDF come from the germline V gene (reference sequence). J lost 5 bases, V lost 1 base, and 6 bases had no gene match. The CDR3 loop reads CATSRARGQGADEQYF. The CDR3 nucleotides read TGTGCCACCAGCAGAGCGAGGGGACAGGGGGCTGACGAGCAGTACTTC.

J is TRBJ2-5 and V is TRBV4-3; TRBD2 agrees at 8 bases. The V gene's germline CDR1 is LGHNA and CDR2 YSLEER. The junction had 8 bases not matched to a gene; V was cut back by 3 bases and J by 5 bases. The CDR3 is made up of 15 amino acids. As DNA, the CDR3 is TGCGCCAGCAGCCAGGGACTAGATCCGCGGGAGACCCAGTACTTC. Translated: CASSQGLDPRETQYF.

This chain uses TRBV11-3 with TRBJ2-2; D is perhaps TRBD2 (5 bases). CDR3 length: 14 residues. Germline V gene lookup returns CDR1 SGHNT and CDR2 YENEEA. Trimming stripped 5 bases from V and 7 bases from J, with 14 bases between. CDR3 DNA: TGTGCCAGCAGCCCCCAAAGGACTGTCGGGGAGCTGTTTTTT. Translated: CASSPQRTVGELFF. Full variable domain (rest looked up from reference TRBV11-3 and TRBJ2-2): EAGVVQSPRYKIIEKKQPVAFWCNPISGHNTLYWYLQNLGQGPELLIRYENEEAVDDSQLPKDRFSAERLKGVDSTLKIQPAELGDSAVYLCASSPQRTVGELFFGEGSRLTVL.

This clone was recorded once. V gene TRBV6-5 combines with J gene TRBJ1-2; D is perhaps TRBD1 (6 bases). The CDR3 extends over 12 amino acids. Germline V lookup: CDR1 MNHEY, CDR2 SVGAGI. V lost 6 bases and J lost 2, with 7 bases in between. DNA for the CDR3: TGTGCCAGCAGACAGGGAAACTATGGCTACACCTTC. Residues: CASRQGNYGYTF.

CDR3 nucleotide sequence: TGTGCCAGTAGGACAGACCCCGGCACAGATACGCAGTATTTT. Translation: CASRTDPGTDTQYF. This chain joins TRBV19 and TRBJ2-3, with TRBD1 as a possible D gene (5 bases). The CDR3 length is 14 residues. The V gene lost 6 bases and the J gene lost 1 base, with 11 bases spanning the gap. Germline assignment: CDR1 LNHDA and CDR2 SQIVND (reference sequence).

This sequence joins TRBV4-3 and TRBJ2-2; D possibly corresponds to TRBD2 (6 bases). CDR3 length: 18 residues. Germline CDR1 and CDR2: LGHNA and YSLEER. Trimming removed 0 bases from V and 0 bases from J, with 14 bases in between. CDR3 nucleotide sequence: TGCGCCAGCAGCCAAGAGGGGGGACCATCATCGAACACCGGGGAGCTGTTTTTT. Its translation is CASSQEGGPSSNTGELFF.

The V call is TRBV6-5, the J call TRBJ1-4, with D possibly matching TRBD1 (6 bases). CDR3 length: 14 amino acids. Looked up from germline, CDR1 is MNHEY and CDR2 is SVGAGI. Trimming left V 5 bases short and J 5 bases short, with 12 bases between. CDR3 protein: CASSPRGHNEKLFF. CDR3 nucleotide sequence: TGTGCCAGCAGTCCCCGGGGACACAATGAAAAACTGTTTTTT.

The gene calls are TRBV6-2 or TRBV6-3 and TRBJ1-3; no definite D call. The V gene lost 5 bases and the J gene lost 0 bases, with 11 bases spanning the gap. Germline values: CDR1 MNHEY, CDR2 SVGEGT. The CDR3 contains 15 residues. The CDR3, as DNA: TGTGCCAGCAGTCGAGCAAGCACCTCTGGAAACACCATATATTTT. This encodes CASSRASTSGNTIYF.

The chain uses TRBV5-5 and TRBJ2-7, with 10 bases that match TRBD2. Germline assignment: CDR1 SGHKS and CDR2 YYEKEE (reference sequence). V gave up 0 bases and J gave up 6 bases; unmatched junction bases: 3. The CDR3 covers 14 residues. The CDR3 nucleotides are TGTGCCAGCAGCTTGGCTCTAGCGGGAGTCGAGCAGTACTTC. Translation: CASSLALAGVEQYF.

CDR3 region: CAIRTTGDGYGYTF. The CDR3, as DNA: TGTGCCATCAGGACGACAGGGGACGGCTATGGCTACACCTTC. The chain carries TRBV10-3 and TRBJ1-2; TRBD1 aligns across 8 bases. Germline V gene lookup returns CDR1 ENHRY and CDR2 SYGVKD. Trimming cost V 6 bases and J 4 bases; bases outside gene matches: 7. The CDR3 is 14 amino acids.